A single sample is the source of the 5 T cell receptor beta chains below, sequenced in a study of PD-1 blockade in mismatch repair-deficient tumors. No antigens are known for them. Measured with immunoSEQ multiplex PCR; TCRdb has only the in-frame clones, and not every one. The sample includes roughly 15,000 clones, 85% to 90% of them seen just once. Time point reported: roughly ten-day in vitro stimulation with candidate neoantigen peptide 6. Here the sequenced sample was cells cultured in vitro, taken from a patient treated with pembrolizumab. The receptors here all came from an adult with mismatch repair-deficient cancer.

The chain has TRBV10-3 and TRBJ1-4; 7 nucleotides align to TRBD1. CDR1 ENHRY and CDR2 SYGVKD come from the germline V gene. The CDR3 consists of 16 residues. With V trimmed by 3 bases and J by 5 bases, 9 bases remained unmatched. The CDR3: CAISERGGTANEKLFF. Written as DNA, the CDR3 is TGTGCCATCAGTGAAAGAGGAGGGACAGCGAATGAAAAACTGTTTTTT.

In its sample, this clone was seen a few times. The rearrangement links TRBV7-3 to TRBJ2-7; D is unresolved. Trimming cost V 5 bases and J 0 bases, with 11 bases left between them. The CDR3 extends over 14 amino acids. The germline CDR1 and CDR2 sequences are SGHTA and FQGTGA. The CDR3, as DNA: TGTGCCAGCAGCCCGGGCGCCCGCTCCTACGAGCAGTACTTC. This codes for CASSPGARSYEQYF.

CDR3 coding DNA: TGTGCCAGCAGTTTTTCGTCCCACGCAGATACGCAGTATTTT. Its protein product is CASSFSSHADTQYF. V and J are TRBV27 and TRBJ2-3; D remains unclear. Trimming removed 3 bases at V and 4 bases at J, with 11 bases between. This CDR3 spans 14 amino acids. In germline, CDR1 is MNHEY, CDR2 SMNVEV (reference sequence).

CDR3 in DNA: TGTGCCAGCAGTCCGGGACTAGCGGGCTACGAGCAGTACTTC. Its translation: CASSPGLAGYEQYF. This chain uses TRBV6-1 with TRBJ2-7; 12 bases map to TRBD2. The germline CDR1 and CDR2 sequences are MNHNS and SASEGT. Germline trimming cut 5 bases from V and 3 bases from J; bases unmatched to any gene: 2. CDR3 length: 14 amino acids.

Comments on this clone: Germline is not matched at one junction end, which may reflect a read error. CDR3 loop: CASSSGTSAGVQYF. The CDR3 bases are TGTGCTAGCAGTTCCGGGACGTCCGCCGGAGTCCAGTACTTC. This chain joins TRBV7-7 and TRBJ2-5, with D tentatively TRBD1 or TRBD2 (5 bases each). The CDR3 is 14 amino acids. CDR1 is SSHAT, CDR2 FNYEAQ, per germline (reference sequence).